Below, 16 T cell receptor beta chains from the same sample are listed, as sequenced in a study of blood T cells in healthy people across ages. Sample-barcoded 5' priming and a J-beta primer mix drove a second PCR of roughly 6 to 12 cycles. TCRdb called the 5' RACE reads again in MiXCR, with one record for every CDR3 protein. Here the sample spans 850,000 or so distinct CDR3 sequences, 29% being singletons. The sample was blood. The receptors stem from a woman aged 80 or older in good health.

The CDR3 here is CASSQEGAGGSSTDTQYF. CDR3 nucleotide sequence: TGTGCCAGCAGCCAAGAGGGAGCGGGGGGGAGTTCGACAGATACGCAGTATTTT. The gene calls are TRBV3-1 and TRBJ2-3, with 10 bases aligning to TRBD2. Germline loops: CDR1 LGHDT, CDR2 YNNKEL (reference sequence). J lost 3 bases, V lost 0 bases, and 9 bases had no gene match. The CDR3 consists of 18 residues.

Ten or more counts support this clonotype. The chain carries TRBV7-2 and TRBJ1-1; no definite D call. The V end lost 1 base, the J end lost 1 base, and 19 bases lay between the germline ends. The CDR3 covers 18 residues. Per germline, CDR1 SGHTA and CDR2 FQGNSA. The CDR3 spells CASSLGGRWESRNTEAFF. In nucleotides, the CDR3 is TGTGCCAGCAGCTTAGGAGGGCGATGGGAGAGCCGGAACACTGAAGCTTTCTTT.

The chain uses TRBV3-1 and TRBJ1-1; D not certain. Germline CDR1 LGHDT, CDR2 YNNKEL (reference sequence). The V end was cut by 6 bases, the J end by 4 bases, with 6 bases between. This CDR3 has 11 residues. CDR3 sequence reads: CASSTVTEAFF. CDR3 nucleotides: TGTGCCAGCAGTACTGTCACTGAAGCTTTCTTT.

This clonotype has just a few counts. CDR3 amino acids: CASSLGGLAGGLTPYNEQFF. As DNA, the CDR3 is TGTGCCAGCAGCTTGGGGGGACTAGCGGGGGGCCTCACCCCCTACAATGAGCAGTTCTTC. The chain joins TRBV5-4 to TRBJ2-1, with 15 bases that match TRBD2. The germline V gene has CDR1 SGHNT and CDR2 YYREEE (reference sequence). There are 20 residues in the CDR3. The junction had 9 bases not matched to a gene; V was cut back by 0 bases and J by 2 bases.

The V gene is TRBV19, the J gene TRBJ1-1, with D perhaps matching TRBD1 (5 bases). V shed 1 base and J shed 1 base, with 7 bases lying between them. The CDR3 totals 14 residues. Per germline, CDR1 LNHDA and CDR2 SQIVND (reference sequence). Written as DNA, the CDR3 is TGTGCCAGTAGTATAGGACAGTCGAACACTGAAGCTTTCTTT. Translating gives CASSIGQSNTEAFF.

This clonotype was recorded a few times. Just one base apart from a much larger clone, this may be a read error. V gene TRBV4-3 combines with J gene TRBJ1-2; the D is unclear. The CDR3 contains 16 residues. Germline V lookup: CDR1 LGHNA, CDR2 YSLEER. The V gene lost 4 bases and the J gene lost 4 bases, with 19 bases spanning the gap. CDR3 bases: TGCGCCAGCAGCCGAGATGGACCGCCCCGGGGCTATGGCTACACCTTC. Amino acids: CASSRDGPPRGYGYTF.

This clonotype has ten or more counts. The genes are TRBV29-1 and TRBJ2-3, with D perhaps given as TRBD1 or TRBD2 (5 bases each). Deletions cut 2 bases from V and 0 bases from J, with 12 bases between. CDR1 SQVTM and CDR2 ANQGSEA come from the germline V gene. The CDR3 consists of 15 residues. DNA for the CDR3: TGCAGCGTTGAATCTGGGACGACTAGCACAGATACGCAGTATTTT. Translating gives CSVESGTTSTDTQYF.

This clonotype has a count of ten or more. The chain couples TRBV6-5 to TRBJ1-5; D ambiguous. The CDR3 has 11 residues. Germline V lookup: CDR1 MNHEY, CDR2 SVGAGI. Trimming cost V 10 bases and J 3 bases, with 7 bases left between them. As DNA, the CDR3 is TGTGCCACCGGACCCAATCAGCCCCAGCATTTT. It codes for CATGPNQPQHF.

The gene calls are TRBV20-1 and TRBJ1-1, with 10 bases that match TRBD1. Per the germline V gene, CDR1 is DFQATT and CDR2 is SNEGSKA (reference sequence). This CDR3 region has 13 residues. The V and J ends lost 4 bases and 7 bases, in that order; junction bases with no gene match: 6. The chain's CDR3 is CSANRDRGGEAFF. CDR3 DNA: TGCAGTGCTAACCGGGACAGGGGTGGTGAAGCTTTCTTT.

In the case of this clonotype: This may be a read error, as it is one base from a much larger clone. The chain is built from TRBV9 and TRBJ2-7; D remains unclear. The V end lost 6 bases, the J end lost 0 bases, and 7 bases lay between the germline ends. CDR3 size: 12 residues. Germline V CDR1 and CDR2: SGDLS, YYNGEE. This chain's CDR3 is CASKGSSYEQYF. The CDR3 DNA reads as TGTGCCAGCAAGGGCTCCTCCTACGAGCAGTACTTC.

CDR3 nucleotide sequence: TGCAGCGACTATAGCGGGTCCACAGATACGCAGTATTTT. The encoded protein is CSDYSGSTDTQYF. The rearrangement joins TRBV29-1 to TRBJ2-3, with 7 bases identical to TRBD2. The CDR3 extends over 13 amino acids. V gave up 7 bases and J gave up 2 bases; unmatched junction bases: 6. Germline lookup yields CDR1 SQVTM and CDR2 ANQGSEA.

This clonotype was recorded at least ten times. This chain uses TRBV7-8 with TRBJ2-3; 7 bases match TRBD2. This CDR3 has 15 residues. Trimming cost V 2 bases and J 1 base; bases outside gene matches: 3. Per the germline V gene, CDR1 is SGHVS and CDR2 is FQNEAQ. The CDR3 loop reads CASSLILAGTDTQYF. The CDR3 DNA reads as TGTGCCAGCAGCTTAATCCTAGCGGGCACAGATACGCAGTATTTT.

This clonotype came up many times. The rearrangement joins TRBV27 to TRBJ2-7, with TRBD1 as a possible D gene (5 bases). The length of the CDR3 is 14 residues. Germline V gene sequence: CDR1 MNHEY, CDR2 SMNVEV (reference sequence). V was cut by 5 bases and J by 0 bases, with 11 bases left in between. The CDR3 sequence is CASSPRTLSYEQYF. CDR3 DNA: TGTGCCAGCAGTCCCAGGACACTCTCCTACGAGCAGTACTTC.

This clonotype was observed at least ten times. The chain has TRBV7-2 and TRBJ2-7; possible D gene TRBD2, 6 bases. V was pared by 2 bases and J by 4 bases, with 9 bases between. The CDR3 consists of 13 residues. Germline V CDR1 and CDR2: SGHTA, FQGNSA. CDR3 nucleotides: TGTGCCAGCAGCTTACAGACTAGATACGAGCAGTACTTC. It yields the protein CASSLQTRYEQYF.

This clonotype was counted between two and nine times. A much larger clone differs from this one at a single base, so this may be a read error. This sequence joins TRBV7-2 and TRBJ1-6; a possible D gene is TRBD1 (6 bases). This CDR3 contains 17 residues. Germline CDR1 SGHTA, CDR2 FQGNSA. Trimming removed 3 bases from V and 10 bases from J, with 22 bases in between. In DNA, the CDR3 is TGTGCCAGCAGCTTCAGCAGTCCCGGGACAAGGAACTCACCCCTCCACTTT. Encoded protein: CASSFSSPGTRNSPLHF.

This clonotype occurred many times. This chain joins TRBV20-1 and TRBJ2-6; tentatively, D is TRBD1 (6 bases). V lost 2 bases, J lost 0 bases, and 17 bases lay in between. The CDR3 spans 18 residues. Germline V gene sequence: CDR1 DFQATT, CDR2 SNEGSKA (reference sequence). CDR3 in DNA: TGCAGTGCTAGACCCCGACAGGCCGACTTCTCTGGGGCCAACGTCCTGACTTTC. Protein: CSARPRQADFSGANVLTF.